Sequencing of this T cell receptor (beta chain) was carried out in a study of response to subunit inactivated influenza vaccine. Study-wide points: New T cells are recruited in small numbers by each seasonal influenza vaccination, according to the authors' suggestion.

CDR3 length: 15 amino acids. Per germline, CDR1 LGHNA and CDR2 YSLEER. V lost 1 base and J 4 bases, leaving 13 bases between the germline ends. Concerning this clonotype: Its antigen is not identified.

TCRdb re-called the RT-PCR reads with MiXCR, one entry per CDR3 protein. Here the sample spans 500,000 to 550,000 distinct CDR3 sequences, around 7.7% being singletons. The sample here was PBMCs from blood, taken less than 30 months after vaccination. The chain uses TRBV4-3 and TRBJ1-1, with D uncertain. This receptor was identified in a man aged 50 to 69 who received an inactivated influenza vaccine. Here the CDR3 DNA reads TGCGCCAGCAGCCAAGGGGCTGTGGGTTCCACTGAAGCTTTCTTT. This sequence encodes CASSQGAVGSTEAFF.